The rows below give T cell receptor beta chains drawn from one sample of a study of cytomegalovirus exposure and HLA in healthy donors. Sequencing used immunoSEQ multiplex PCR; TCRdb keeps in-frame clones, though not all of them. Among approximately 100,000 clones listed, around 86% were seen once. Sequences were obtained from PBMCs. Receptor source: a man aged 25-45 years in good health and CMV-seropositive. The CDR3 runs from the conserved cysteine through the conserved F or W.

TRBV19	TRBJ1-4	14	CASRSQRSSEKLFF
TRBV5-5	TRBJ2-2	15	CASSLRVSNTGELFF
TRBV28	TRBJ2-1	12	CASSSGGNEQFF
TRBV7-2	TRBJ2-7	13	CASSRHSSYEQYF
TRBV5-1	TRBJ2-3	16	CASRKGVTAGTDTQYF
TRBV27	TRBJ2-3	15	CASSFQRSGTDTQYF
TRBV6-1	TRBJ2-1	14	CASSEVQGVNEQFF
TRBV2	TRBJ2-3	16	CAVLLSSGTLRDTQYF
TRBV9	TRBJ2-7	15	CASSVSSGSSYEQYF
TRBV30	TRBJ1-1	16	CAWRVRATGVNTEAFF
TRBV7-7	TRBJ2-7	14	CASSSSPASYEQYF
TRBV2	TRBJ2-5	13	CASSKLERETQYF
TRBV23-1	TRBJ2-5	14	CASRPQGAQETQYF
TRBV5-1	TRBJ2-2	15	CASSSASGNYGELFF
TRBV19	TRBJ2-3	17	CASSINGVQGSADTQYF
TRBV2	TRBJ2-7	13	CASSAVWSYEQYF
TRBV18	TRBJ2-7	13	CASSPGQDYEQYF
TRBV4-1	TRBJ2-7	12	CASSQVANEQYF
TRBV7-6	TRBJ1-5	13	CASSLSPLQPQHF
TRBV2	TRBJ2-7	15	CASSDLDRGFYEQYF
TRBV6-5	TRBJ1-2	13	CASSGRNSYGYTF
TRBV7-9	TRBJ2-7	14	CASTFGGAAYEQYF
TRBV6-6	TRBJ2-1	15	CASSYSGRRNNEQFF
TRBV29-1	TRBJ2-1	16	CSVEPPGLAGGYEQFF
TRBV11-2	TRBJ1-1	17	CASSQLTGGQTYTEAFF